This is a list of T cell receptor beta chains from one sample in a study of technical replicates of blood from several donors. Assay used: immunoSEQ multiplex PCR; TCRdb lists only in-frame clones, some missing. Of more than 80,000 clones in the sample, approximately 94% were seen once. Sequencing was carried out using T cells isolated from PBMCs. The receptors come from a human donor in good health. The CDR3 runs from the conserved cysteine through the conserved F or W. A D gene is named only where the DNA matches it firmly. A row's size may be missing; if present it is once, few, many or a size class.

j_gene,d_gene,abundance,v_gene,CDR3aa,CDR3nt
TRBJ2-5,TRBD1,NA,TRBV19,CASGDRPQETQYF,TGTGCCAGTGGGGACAGACCGCAAGAGACCCAGTACTTC
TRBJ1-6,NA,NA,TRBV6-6,CASSYTRRESPLHF,TGTGCCAGCAGTTACACTCGAAGAGAGTCACCCCTCCACTTT
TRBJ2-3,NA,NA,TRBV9,CASSVASTGTSTDTQYF,TGTGCCAGCAGCGTAGCCTCCACCGGGACTAGCACAGATACGCAGTATTTT
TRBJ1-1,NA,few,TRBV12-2,CASRLEGDRDQMNTEAFF,TGTGCAAGTCGCTTAGAGGGGGACAGGGACCAGATGAACACTGAAGCTTTCTTT
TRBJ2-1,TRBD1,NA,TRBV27,CASRGQTSSYNEQFF,TGTGCCAGCAGGGGACAGACGAGCTCCTACAATGAGCAGTTCTTC
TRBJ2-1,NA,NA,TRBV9,CASSSLGAAQGYNEQFF,TGTGCCAGCAGCAGCTTGGGGGCCGCCCAAGGATACAATGAGCAGTTCTTC
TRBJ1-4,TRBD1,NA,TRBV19,CASSTGQGGEKLFF,TGTGCCAGTAGTACGGGACAGGGGGGCGAAAAACTGTTTTTT
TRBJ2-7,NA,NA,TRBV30,CAWRPNSYEQYF,TGTGCCTGGAGGCCTAACTCCTACGAGCAGTACTTC
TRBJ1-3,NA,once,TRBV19,CASSIGEPGNTIYF,TGTGCCAGTAGTATAGGAGAGCCTGGAAACACCATATATTTT
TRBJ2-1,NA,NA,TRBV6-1,CASILRQHSYNEQFF,TGTGCCAGCATTTTAAGACAGCACTCCTACAATGAGCAGTTCTTC
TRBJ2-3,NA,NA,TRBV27,CASSLIPRGTDTQYF,TGTGCCAGCAGTTTGATCCCGAGGGGCACAGATACGCAGTATTTT
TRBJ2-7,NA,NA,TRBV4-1,CASSQDLAWSSYEQYF,TGCGCCAGCAGCCAAGATCTAGCTTGGAGCTCCTACGAGCAGTACTTC
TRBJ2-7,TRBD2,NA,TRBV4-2,CASSQAWGGSSYEQYF,TGTGCCAGCAGCCAAGCCTGGGGGGGAAGCTCCTACGAGCAGTACTTC
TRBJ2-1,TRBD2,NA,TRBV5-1,CASHKSGGNNEQFF,TGCGCCAGCCACAAAAGCGGGGGAAACAATGAGCAGTTCTTC
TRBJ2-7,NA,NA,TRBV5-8,CASSRGDISYEQYF,TGTGCCAGCAGCCGTGGGGACATCTCCTACGAGCAGTACTTC
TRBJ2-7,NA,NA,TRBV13,CASRVGASSYEQYF,TGTGCCAGCAGGGTAGGGGCTTCGTCCTACGAGCAGTACTTC
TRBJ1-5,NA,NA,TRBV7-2,CVSSSLQSNQPQHF,TGTGTCAGCAGCTCCTTACAAAGCAATCAGCCCCAGCATTTT
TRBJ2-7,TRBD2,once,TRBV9,CASSVEVAGGGEQYF,TGTGCCAGCAGCGTAGAGGTAGCGGGAGGGGGCGAGCAGTACTTC
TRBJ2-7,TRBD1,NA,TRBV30,CAWSTLDRAYEQYF,TGTGCCTGGAGTACCCTGGACAGGGCCTACGAGCAGTACTTC
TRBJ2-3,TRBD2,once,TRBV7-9,CASSPPGRGSTDTQYF,TGTGCCAGCAGCCCGCCCGGGCGGGGGAGCACAGATACGCAGTATTTT
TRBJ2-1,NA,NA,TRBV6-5,CASSLSGAAYNEQFF,TGTGCCAGCAGTCTTAGCGGAGCTGCCTACAATGAGCAGTTCTTC
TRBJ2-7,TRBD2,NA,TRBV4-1,CASTLAGVTGEQYF,TGCGCCAGCACCTTAGCGGGAGTAACTGGCGAGCAGTACTTC
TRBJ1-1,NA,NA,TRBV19,CASGIDLWVREPMNTEAFF,TGTGCCAGTGGTATAGATCTATGGGTGAGGGAACCTATGAACACTGAAGCTTTCTTT
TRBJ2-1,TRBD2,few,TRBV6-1,CASSEGSGSDYNEQFF,TGTGCCAGCAGTGAGGGTAGCGGGAGCGATTACAATGAGCAGTTCTTC
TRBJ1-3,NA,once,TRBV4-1,CASSQDRGTGNTIYF,TGCGCCAGCAGCCAAGATCGGGGAACTGGAAACACCATATATTTT
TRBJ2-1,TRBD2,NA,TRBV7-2,CASSRGREEQFF,TGTGCCAGCAGCCGGGGGAGGGAGGAGCAGTTCTTC
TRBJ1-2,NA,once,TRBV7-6,CASSPGGVHGYTF,TGTGCCAGCAGCCCGGGCGGGGTCCATGGCTACACCTTC
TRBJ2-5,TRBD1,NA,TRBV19,CASSISGQGGETQYF,TGTGCCAGTAGTATATCGGGACAGGGAGGGGAGACCCAGTACTTC
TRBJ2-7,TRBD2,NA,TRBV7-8,CASSLGLVAGVIYEQYF,TGTGCCAGCAGCTTAGGGTTAGTAGCGGGAGTTATCTACGAGCAGTACTTC
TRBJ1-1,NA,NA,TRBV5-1,CASSLGGQIEAFF,TGCGCCAGCAGCCTGGGCGGACAGATTGAAGCTTTCTTT
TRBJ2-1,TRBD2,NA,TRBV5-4,CASSPGGGLNYNEQFF,TGTGCCAGCAGCCCCGGGGGAGGGCTTAACTACAATGAGCAGTTCTTC
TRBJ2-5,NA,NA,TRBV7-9,CASSPNSIETQYF,TGTGCCAGCAGCCCTAACAGTATTGAGACCCAGTACTTC
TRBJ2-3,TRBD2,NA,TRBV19,CASSLTSGSGDTQYF,TGTGCCAGTAGTTTGACTAGCGGGAGCGGAGATACGCAGTATTTT
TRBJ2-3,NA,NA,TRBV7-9,CASSFSSRPSDATDTQYF,TGTGCCAGCAGCTTCAGTAGCCGCCCTAGCGATGCCACAGATACGCAGTATTTT
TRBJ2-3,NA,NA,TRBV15,CATSPLTGNTDTQYF,TGTGCCACCAGCCCGCTGACGGGAAACACAGATACGCAGTATTTT
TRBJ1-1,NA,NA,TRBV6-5,CASIRTLMGTEAFF,TGTGCCAGCATTCGGACTCTAATGGGCACTGAAGCTTTCTTT
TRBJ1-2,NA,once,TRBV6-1,CASSDWTVNYGYTF,TGTGCCAGCAGTGACTGGACAGTGAACTATGGCTACACCTTC
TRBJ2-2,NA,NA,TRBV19,CASSLVWDTSNTGELFF,TGTGCCAGTAGTCTCGTGTGGGACACCTCGAACACCGGGGAGCTGTTTTTT
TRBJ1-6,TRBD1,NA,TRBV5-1,CASRPPGQGLYSPLHF,TGCGCCAGCAGACCTCCGGGACAGGGGCTTTATTCACCCCTCCACTTT
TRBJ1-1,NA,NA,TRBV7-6,CASSLARRNTEAFF,TGTGCCAGCAGCTTAGCTAGAAGGAACACTGAAGCTTTCTTT
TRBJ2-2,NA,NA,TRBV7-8,CASSLGSSPNTGELFF,TGTGCCAGCAGCTTGGGCTCTTCGCCGAACACCGGGGAGCTGTTTTTT
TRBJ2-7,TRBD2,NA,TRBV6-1,CASSENSGGFYEQYF,TGTGCCAGCAGTGAAAATAGCGGGGGGTTCTACGAGCAGTACTTC
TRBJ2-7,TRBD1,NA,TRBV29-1,CSVSRGTATYEQYF,TGCAGCGTTAGTAGAGGGACAGCGACCTACGAGCAGTACTTC
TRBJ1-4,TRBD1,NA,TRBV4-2,CASSQADRGVDEKLFF,TGTGCCAGCAGCCAGGCTGACAGGGGAGTGGATGAAAAACTGTTTTTT
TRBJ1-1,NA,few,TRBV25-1,CASSANLNTEAFF,TGTGCCAGCAGTGCAAACTTGAACACTGAAGCTTTCTTT
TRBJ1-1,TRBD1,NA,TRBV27,CASSTSDRGRRTEAFF,TGTGCCAGCAGTACCTCGGACAGGGGGCGCCGAACTGAAGCTTTCTTT
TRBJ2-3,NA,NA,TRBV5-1,CASSYLNGGRSDTQYF,TGCGCCAGCAGCTACTTGAACGGGGGTCGGTCAGATACGCAGTATTTT
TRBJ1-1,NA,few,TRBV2,CATVRGRETEAFF,TGTGCCACCGTGAGAGGGCGGGAGACTGAAGCTTTCTTT
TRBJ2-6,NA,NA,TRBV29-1,CSAITFSGANVLTF,TGCAGCGCTATCACCTTTTCTGGGGCCAACGTCCTGACTTTC
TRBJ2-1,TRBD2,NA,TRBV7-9,CASSSTLADPYNEQFF,TGTGCCAGCAGCTCGACTCTAGCGGACCCCTACAATGAGCAGTTCTTC
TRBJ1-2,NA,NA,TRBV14,CASSPVWENYGYTF,TGTGCCAGCAGCCCGGTCTGGGAGAACTATGGCTACACCTTC
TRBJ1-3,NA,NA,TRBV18,CASSRSTMDSSGNTIYF,TGTGCCAGCTCACGGTCGACGATGGACAGCTCTGGAAACACCATATATTTT
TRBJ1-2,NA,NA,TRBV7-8,CASSLMYSGDGYTF,TGTGCCAGCAGCTTAATGTATAGCGGGGACGGCTACACCTTC
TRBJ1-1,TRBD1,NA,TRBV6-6,CASIGTGGRFHTEAFF,TGTGCCAGCATCGGGACAGGGGGACGTTTTCACACTGAAGCTTTCTTT
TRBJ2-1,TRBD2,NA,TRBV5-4,CASSLTAGGGNEQFF,TGTGCCAGCAGCTTGACGGCGGGGGGAGGTAATGAGCAGTTCTTC
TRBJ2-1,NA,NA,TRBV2,CASSEVRAISHEQFF,TGTGCCAGCAGTGAAGTGCGTGCAATAAGCCATGAGCAGTTCTTC
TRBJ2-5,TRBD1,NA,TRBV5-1,CASSPSTGGGQETQYF,TGCGCCAGCAGCCCATCGACAGGGGGAGGGCAGGAGACCCAGTACTTC
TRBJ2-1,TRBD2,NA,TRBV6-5,CASGPIGRGDNEQFF,TGTGCCAGCGGCCCGATTGGACGGGGGGACAATGAGCAGTTCTTC
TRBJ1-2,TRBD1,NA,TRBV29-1,CSVELTGVNYGYTF,TGCAGCGTTGAGCTGACAGGGGTTAACTATGGCTACACCTTC